The 24 T cell receptor beta chains listed next were all sequenced from one sample in a study of cytomegalovirus exposure and HLA in healthy donors. PCR primers comprised 60 Vbeta and 13 Jbeta primers. Using immunoSEQ multiplex PCR, the repertoire was profiled, and TCRdb retains in-frame clones only, with some absent. The data contain some 130,000 clones, 80% of them singletons. The sequenced material came from PBMCs. The receptors originated from a man aged 25 to 40 in good health.

The sample holds a few counts of this clone. V is TRBV27 and J is TRBJ2-2; 10 bases match TRBD2. The CDR3 loop spans 17 amino acids. Per germline, CDR1 MNHEY and CDR2 SMNVEV (reference sequence). The V and J ends lost 2 bases and 1 base, in that order; junction bases with no gene match: 4. This chain's CDR3 is CASSLPRTSGNTGELFF. Written as DNA, the CDR3 is TGTGCCAGCAGTTTACCCCGGACTAGCGGGAACACCGGGGAGCTGTTTTTT.

The chain links TRBV28 to TRBJ2-5, with TRBD2 matching 9 bases. After removal of 5 bases from V and 3 bases from J, the junction contained 10 bases not matched to a gene. Germline lookup yields CDR1 MDHEN and CDR2 SYDVKM. The CDR3 consists of 16 residues. The CDR3 sequence: CASSPSPSGNEETQYF. The CDR3, as DNA: TGTGCCAGCAGTCCATCCCCTAGCGGGAATGAAGAGACCCAGTACTTC.

This sequence joins TRBV18 and TRBJ1-1; D gene uncertain. The CDR3 runs to 13 residues. Germline CDR1 reads KGHSH; CDR2 reads LQKENI. V was pared by 6 bases and J by 1 base, with 9 bases between. CDR3 residues: CASSAVRNTEAFF. CDR3 nucleotides: TGTGCCAGCTCCGCAGTCCGGAACACTGAAGCTTTCTTT.

CDR3 sequence: CASRSGGEGSGEQFF. CDR3 coding DNA: TGTGCCAGCAGGTCGGGAGGCGAAGGCTCGGGTGAGCAGTTCTTC. The chain couples TRBV7-2 to TRBJ2-1, with TRBD2 matching 7 bases. The CDR3 contains 15 residues. V shed 6 bases and J 9 bases; nucleotides not matched to a gene: 14. Germline loops: CDR1 SGHTA, CDR2 FQGNSA.

This clone came up once. The chain carries TRBV7-2 and TRBJ2-6, with 7 bases fitting TRBD1. CDR1 and CDR2 from the germline V gene are SGHTA and FQGNSA. V lost 3 bases, J lost 2 bases, and 4 bases stayed unmatched. This CDR3 comprises 16 residues. The CDR3 coding sequence is TGTGCCAGCAGCTTTGACAGGGCAGCTGGGGCCAACGTCCTGACTTTC. It is translated as CASSFDRAAGANVLTF.

The rearrangement uses TRBV11-3 and TRBJ2-5; D perhaps matches TRBD1 (5 bases). This CDR3 region has 13 residues. Deletions cut 5 bases from V and 3 bases from J, with 10 bases between. CDR1 is SGHNT and CDR2 is YENEEA in the germline V gene. In DNA, the CDR3 is TGTGCCAGCAGCCCCAGACAGAAAGAGACCCAGTACTTC. As protein: CASSPRQKETQYF.

CDR3 sequence (DNA): TGTGCCAGCAGCTCCGGACAGGGTTCCTACAATGAGCAGTTCTTC. It yields the protein CASSSGQGSYNEQFF. The V call is TRBV11-2, the J call TRBJ2-1; 8 bases map to TRBD1. Trimming at V came to 4 bases and at J to 1 base, leaving 3 bases not matched to a gene. Germline CDR1 is SGHAT and CDR2 is FQNNGV. The CDR3 is 15 amino acids.

As regards this clone: Other nucleotide sequences from this sample produce the same CDR3. The chain couples TRBV9 to TRBJ2-1, with TRBD1 matching over 7 bases. Germline V gives CDR1 SGDLS, CDR2 YYNGEE. The CDR3 is 15 amino acids. J was trimmed by 2 bases and V by 0 bases; bases with no gene match: 2. CDR3 in DNA: TGTGCCAGCAGCGTAGCGAGGGGGCCCTACAATGAGCAGTTCTTC. Its translation: CASSVARGPYNEQFF.

CDR3 nucleotide sequence: TGTGCCAGCAGTGAACAGGGGGTGGTCACTGAAGCTTTCTTT. Its protein is CASSEQGVVTEAFF. The J gene is TRBJ1-1, the V gene TRBV2, with 7 bases fitting TRBD1. The V gene's germline CDR1 is SNHLY and CDR2 FYNNEI. V was clipped by 2 bases and J by 4 bases; unmatched bases: 4. The CDR3 runs to 14 residues.

The chain is built from TRBV5-1 and TRBJ2-1; weak D call: TRBD2 (5 bases). The CDR3 contains 14 residues. Deletions cut 4 bases from V and 8 bases from J, with 16 bases between. Germline-derived CDR1 and CDR2 are SGHRS and YFSETQ. CDR3 nucleotides: TGCGCCAGCAGCCCAATCGGGGATAATGATGAGCAGTTCTTC. Translation: CASSPIGDNDEQFF.

V gene TRBV4-1 combines with J gene TRBJ2-7, with 10 bases identical to TRBD2. V shed 4 bases, J shed 2 bases, and the junction held 2 bases outside the gene matches. Germline-derived CDR1 and CDR2 are MGHRA and YSYEKL. This CDR3 has 14 amino acids. DNA for the CDR3: TGCGCCAGCAGCCTAGCGGGGGGTACCTACGAGCAGTACTTC. It yields the protein CASSLAGGTYEQYF.

The V call is TRBV4-3, the J call TRBJ2-5, with D possibly TRBD1 on 6 matching bases. The germline V gene has CDR1 LGHNA and CDR2 YSLEER. Between the trimmed V and J ends, which lost 1 base and 3 bases, there was a span of 12 bases. The CDR3 has 15 amino acids. CDR3 sequence reads: CASSQGRTAEETQYF. CDR3 sequence (DNA): TGCGCCAGCAGCCAAGGGCGGACAGCTGAAGAGACCCAGTACTTC.

This clone was observed a handful of times. This chain connects TRBV5-4 to TRBJ2-7; possible D gene TRBD1, 5 bases. The CDR3 extends over 17 amino acids. Germline CDR1 SGHNT, CDR2 YYREEE (reference sequence). Trimming took 0 bases from V and 1 from J, leaving 17 bases between them. The CDR3 protein is CASSLGTGRDGSYEQYF. The CDR3 DNA reads TGTGCCAGCAGCTTGGGGACCGGCAGGGATGGGTCCTACGAGCAGTACTTC. Filled out from reference TRBV5-4 and TRBJ2-7, the complete variable domain reads ETGVTQSPTHLIKTRGQQVTLRCSSQSGHNTVSWYQQALGQGPQFIFQYYREEENGRGNFPPRFSGLQFPNYSSELNVNALELDDSALYLCASSLGTGRDGSYEQYFGPGTRLTVT.

This clone showed up just a few times. V gene TRBV15 combines with J gene TRBJ2-7, with 9 nucleotides matching TRBD1. The CDR3 has 16 residues. The germline gives CDR1 LNHNV, CDR2 YYDKDF (reference sequence). V trimming: 0 bases; J trimming: 3 bases; junction bases outside the gene matches: 6. The CDR3 region has the DNA TGTGCCACCAGCAGAGATTTGCCGGGACAGGGCTACGAGCAGTACTTC. Translating gives CATSRDLPGQGYEQYF. Full variable domain (remainder filled in from reference TRBV15 and TRBJ2-7): DAMVIQNPRYQVTQFGKPVTLSCSQTLNHNVMYWYQQKSSQAPKLLFHYYDKDFNNEADTPDNFQSRRPNTSFCFLDIRSPGLGDTAMYLCATSRDLPGQGYEQYFGPGTRLTVT.

The chain has TRBV30 and TRBJ2-1, with a weak D call TRBD2 (5 bases). Trimming removed 5 bases at V and 6 bases at J, with 14 bases between. Germline lookup yields CDR1 GTSNPN and CDR2 SVGIG (reference sequence). The CDR3 sequence is 13 residues long. The CDR3 loop is CAWGLYGVNEQFF. The CDR3, as DNA: TGTGCCTGGGGTCTTTACGGGGTCAATGAGCAGTTCTTC. The variable domain in full, completed from reference TRBV30 and TRBJ2-1, reads SQTIHQWPATLVQPVGSPLSLECTVEGTSNPNLYWYRQAAGRGLQLLFYSVGIGQISSEVPQNLSASRPQDRQFILSSKKLLLSDSGFYLCAWGLYGVNEQFFGPGTRLTVL.

The chain links TRBV4-1 to TRBJ2-7; 15 nucleotides agree with TRBD2. Germline V lookup: CDR1 MGHRA, CDR2 YSYEKL. CDR3 length: 18 amino acids. Germline trimming cut 1 base from V and 5 bases from J; bases unmatched to any gene: 9. The CDR3 nucleotides are TGCGCCAGCAGCCAAGGGGGACTAGCGGGAGGCCCTAAAAACGAGCAGTACTTC. This encodes CASSQGGLAGGPKNEQYF.

The gene calls are TRBV9 and TRBJ2-3; TRBD2 might be the D (5 bases). Trimming stripped 0 bases from V and 2 bases from J, with 13 bases between. Germline loops: CDR1 SGDLS, CDR2 YYNGEE. This CDR3 is built from 16 residues. The DNA of the CDR3 is TGTGCCAGCAGCGTAGCCGGAGCGGACCACACAGATACGCAGTATTTT. Translated, it gives CASSVAGADHTDTQYF.

To note about this clone: The junction shows a germline mismatch at one end, possibly a read error. This chain links TRBV7-9 with TRBJ2-5, with unresolved D. This CDR3 is 12 amino acids long. Per the germline V gene, CDR1 is SEHNR and CDR2 is FQNEAQ (reference sequence). The CDR3 DNA reads as TGTTCCAGCAGCTTAGAACTCGAGACCCAGTACTTC. Amino acids: CSSSLELETQYF. Supplemented by reference TRBV7-9 and TRBJ2-5, the full variable domain reads DTGVSQNPRHKITKRGQNVTFRCDPISEHNRLYWYRQTLGQGPEFLTYFQNEAQLEKSRLLSDRFSAERPKGSFSTLEIQRTEQGDSAMYLCSSSLELETQYFGPGTRLLVL.

The V and J genes are TRBV27 and TRBJ2-7; D is ambiguous. The CDR3 sequence is 10 residues long. Germline assignment: CDR1 MNHEY and CDR2 SMNVEV (reference sequence). The ends were cut back, 5 bases at V and 4 bases at J, with 3 bases in the middle. The CDR3 here is CASSPYEQYF. The CDR3 DNA reads as TGTGCCAGCAGTCCTTACGAGCAGTACTTC.

V and J are TRBV5-1 and TRBJ1-2; 7 positions match TRBD1. The CDR3 length is 14 residues. Germline values: CDR1 SGHRS, CDR2 YFSETQ. Trimming took 0 bases from V and 7 from J; bases not matched to a gene: 6. The CDR3: CASSLGRQGFGYTF. The DNA of the CDR3 is TGCGCCAGCAGCTTGGGCCGACAGGGTTTTGGCTACACCTTC. The variable domain in full, completed from reference TRBV5-1 and TRBJ1-2, reads KAGVTQTPRYLIKTRGQQVTLSCSPISGHRSVSWYQQTPGQGLQFLFEYFSETQRNKGNFPGRFSGRQFSNSRSEMNVSTLELGDSALYLCASSLGRQGFGYTFGSGTRLTVV.

This chain uses TRBV19 with TRBJ1-5, with D possibly being TRBD1 (6 bases). Germline V CDR1 and CDR2: LNHDA, SQIVND (reference sequence). Deletions cut 6 bases from V and 4 bases from J, with 16 bases between. CDR3 length equals 15 residues. In DNA, the CDR3 is TGTGCCAGTAGCCTTAGCGGGACACTTAATCAGCCCCAGCATTTT. Protein sequence: CASSLSGTLNQPQHF.

The V and J genes are TRBV6-1 and TRBJ2-7, with 11 bases aligning to TRBD2. V lost 2 bases, J lost 1 base, and 1 base stayed unmatched. CDR3 length: 15 residues. Germline assignment: CDR1 MNHNS and CDR2 SASEGT. CDR3 region: CASSERLAGSYEQYF. CDR3 DNA: TGTGCCAGCAGTGAAAGACTAGCGGGATCCTACGAGCAGTACTTC.

The chain uses TRBV6-5 and TRBJ2-7, with D maybe TRBD1 (6 bases). The CDR3 is made up of 15 amino acids. CDR1 is MNHEY, CDR2 SVGAGI, per germline. Trimming took off 5 bases at V and 0 bases at J, with 14 bases between the two ends. The CDR3 DNA is TGTGCCAGCAGTAAACATCGACAGGTCTCCTACGAGCAGTACTTC. Translation: CASSKHRQVSYEQYF.

V is TRBV6-4 and J is TRBJ2-7; TRBD1 aligns across 7 bases. V shed 4 bases, J shed 4 bases, and the junction held 7 bases outside the gene matches. The length of the CDR3 is 14 residues. CDR1 MRHNA and CDR2 SNTAGT come from the germline V gene. The CDR3 DNA reads as TGTGCCAGCAGTGTTTTGAGGGGGCGGTACGAGCAGTACTTC. This sequence encodes CASSVLRGRYEQYF.